One and the same sample provided the 17 T cell receptor beta chains below, sequenced in a study of shared clonotypes between healthy human individuals. Assay: immunoSEQ multiplex PCR; the TCRdb copy retains only in-frame clones and omits some. The sample includes some 95,000 clones, about 68% of them seen just once. The sequenced sample was memory CD8+ T cells sorted from blood. Noted subset: CD45RO+ cells pooled with CCR7-negative TemRA cells. Receptors originate from a man younger than 45 in good health.

This clone was counted a few times. J is TRBJ2-3 and V is TRBV29-1; TRBD1 might be the D (5 bases). The germline gives CDR1 SQVTM, CDR2 ANQGSEA. The V end lost 3 bases, the J end lost 0 bases, and 13 bases lay between the germline ends. This CDR3 has 15 amino acids. Here the CDR3 DNA reads TGCAGCGTTGATGGACAAGGGCTCAGCACAGATACGCAGTATTTT. Its translation is CSVDGQGLSTDTQYF.

The chain carries TRBV5-4 and TRBJ2-1, with a possible D match to TRBD2 (6 bases). Trimming took off 0 bases at V and 3 bases at J, with 10 bases between the two ends. Germline lookup yields CDR1 SGHNT and CDR2 YYREEE (reference sequence). This CDR3 contains 15 residues. Here the CDR3 reads CASSLEGSGYNEQFF. The DNA of the CDR3 is TGTGCCAGCAGCTTGGAGGGTAGCGGCTACAATGAGCAGTTCTTC.

This clone showed up just a few times. This chain joins TRBV15 and TRBJ2-2; possibly TRBD1 for D (5 bases). The CDR3 runs to 17 residues. V was shortened by 2 bases and J by 4 bases, with 17 bases between the two germline ends. Per germline, CDR1 LNHNV and CDR2 YYDKDF (reference sequence). CDR3 nucleotides: TGTGCCACCAGCAGACCCCAGGGAAAAGTGGGCACCGGGGAGCTGTTTTTT. Protein product: CATSRPQGKVGTGELFF.

Ten or more counts support this clone. CDR3 sequence (DNA): TGTGCCAGCAGTGAAGCAGGGACAGGGGGCTATGGCTACACCTTC. Translating it yields CASSEAGTGGYGYTF. V and J are TRBV6-1 and TRBJ1-2; 11 nucleotides agree with TRBD1. The V and J ends lost 0 bases and 4 bases, in that order; junction bases with no gene match: 1. The CDR3 has 15 residues. Germline CDR1 and CDR2: MNHNS and SASEGT.

The chain links TRBV30 to TRBJ1-1; D unresolved. CDR3 size: 11 residues. Germline CDR1 reads GTSNPN; CDR2 reads SVGIG (reference sequence). V lost 7 bases and J 1 base, leaving 7 bases between the germline ends. As DNA, the CDR3 is TGTGCCTCGAGATGGAACACTGAAGCTTTCTTT. Its translation is CASRWNTEAFF.

V and J are TRBV7-2 and TRBJ2-7; 9 bases line up with TRBD1. Germline V gene data show CDR1 as SGHTA and CDR2 as FQGNSA. This CDR3 has 18 residues. J gave up 2 bases and V 4 bases, and 15 bases lay outside the gene matches. CDR3 sequence (DNA): TGTGCCAGCAGCTCAGGCCGGGACAGGGTTGTTCCTACCTACGAGCAGTACTTC. This codes for CASSSGRDRVVPTYEQYF.

The rearrangement links TRBV7-9 to TRBJ2-3; 8 bases fit TRBD2. J lost 1 base, V lost 5 bases, and 8 bases had no gene match. This CDR3 spans 16 amino acids. Germline assignment: CDR1 SEHNR and CDR2 FQNEAQ (reference sequence). CDR3: CASSPRSGTRTDTQYF. Written as DNA, the CDR3 is TGTGCCAGCAGCCCCCGTAGCGGGACCCGCACAGATACGCAGTATTTT.

J is TRBJ2-3 and V is TRBV29-1; D may be TRBD2 (6 bases). Germline CDR1 and CDR2: SQVTM and ANQGSEA. The CDR3 runs 15 residues. With 1 base removed from V and 4 bases from J, the gap between germline ends came to 15 bases. The CDR3, as DNA: TGCAGCGTTGAAGCTGCGGGGAGCGGATCAGATACGCAGTATTTT. Translating it yields CSVEAAGSGSDTQYF.

V usage is TRBV29-1 and J usage is TRBJ2-2, with a possible D match to TRBD1 (5 bases). Germline lookup yields CDR1 SQVTM and CDR2 ANQGSEA. CDR3 length: 15 amino acids. Trimming stripped 4 bases from V and 5 bases from J, with 17 bases between. CDR3 region: CSVGSRQGWTGELFF. In nucleotides, the CDR3 is TGCAGCGTTGGCTCCAGGCAGGGTTGGACCGGGGAGCTGTTTTTT.

The CDR3 here is CASSQWASGPYEQYF. The CDR3 region has the DNA TGCGCCAGCAGCCAATGGGCTAGCGGTCCCTACGAGCAGTACTTC. The V and J genes are TRBV4-3 and TRBJ2-7; 7 bases are a match to TRBD2. The V segment lost 2 bases and the J segment 2 bases; nucleotides outside the gene matches: 6. This CDR3 has 15 residues. Looked up from germline, CDR1 is LGHNA and CDR2 is YSLEER.

The gene calls are TRBV6-1 and TRBJ2-5; the D is unclear. Germline V CDR1 and CDR2: MNHNS, SASEGT. V was trimmed by 7 bases and J by 7 bases, leaving 13 bases between them. The CDR3 runs 12 residues. CDR3 region: CASTTPGWTQYF. The CDR3 DNA follows: TGTGCCAGCACGACCCCCGGATGGACCCAGTACTTC.

This clone was seen a handful of times. This chain connects TRBV9 to TRBJ1-1; D uncertain. V lost 4 bases and J 5 bases, leaving 18 bases between the germline ends. The length of the CDR3 is 15 residues. Germline V gives CDR1 SGDLS, CDR2 YYNGEE. CDR3 protein: CASSPNSWGGTEAFF. The CDR3 DNA is TGTGCCAGCAGCCCCAATTCTTGGGGTGGGACTGAAGCTTTCTTT.

CDR3 region: CASSLKDRTVEQYF. The DNA of the CDR3 is TGTGCCAGCAGCTTAAAGGACAGAACCGTCGAGCAGTACTTC. This chain connects TRBV7-9 to TRBJ2-7, with a weak D call TRBD1 (6 bases). The CDR3 length is 14 residues. The germline V gene has CDR1 SEHNR and CDR2 FQNEAQ (reference sequence). V was shortened by 2 bases and J by 6 bases, with 14 bases between the two germline ends.

The rearrangement joins TRBV28 to TRBJ2-5; 7 nucleotides agree with TRBD1. Trimming at V came to 6 bases and at J to 3 bases, leaving 13 bases not matched to a gene. Germline CDR1 MDHEN, CDR2 SYDVKM. This CDR3 is 16 amino acids long. The CDR3 spells CASSLGYRGLEETQYF. The CDR3 DNA sequence: TGTGCCAGCAGCCTTGGTTACAGGGGCCTAGAAGAGACCCAGTACTTC. Full variable domain (rest looked up from reference TRBV28 and TRBJ2-5): DVKVTQSSRYLVKRTGEKVFLECVQDMDHENMFWYRQDPGLGLRLIYFSYDVKMKEKGDIPEGYSVSREKKERFSLILESASTNQTSMYLCASSLGYRGLEETQYFGPGTRLLVL.

This clone is medium-sized within its sample. This chain links TRBV7-9 with TRBJ1-3; TRBD1 agrees at 10 bases. The CDR3 runs 15 residues. V lost 5 bases, J lost 5 bases, and 6 bases stayed unmatched. CDR1 is SEHNR and CDR2 is FQNEAQ in the germline V gene (reference sequence). CDR3 DNA: TGTGCCAGCAGCCCCGACAGGGGGCGAAGAAACACCATATATTTT. It yields the protein CASSPDRGRRNTIYF.

The gene calls are TRBV9 and TRBJ2-1; D may be TRBD1 or TRBD2 (5 bases each). The CDR3 length is 13 residues. The germline V gene encodes CDR1 SGDLS and CDR2 YYNGEE. V lost 2 bases, J lost 9 bases, and 12 bases lay in between. The CDR3 loop reads CASSVGTASEQFF. CDR3 DNA sequence: TGTGCCAGCAGCGTCGGGACGGCAAGTGAGCAGTTCTTC. The variable domain in full, with the rest retrieved from reference TRBV9 and TRBJ2-1, is DSGVTQTPKHLITATGQRVTLRCSPRSGDLSVYWYQQSLDQGLQFLIQYYNGEERAKGNILERFSAQQFPDLHSELNLSSLELGDSALYFCASSVGTASEQFFGPGTRLTVL.

This chain connects TRBV27 to TRBJ2-7; D tentatively fits TRBD1 or TRBD2 (5 bases each). The CDR3 has 15 amino acids. V was shortened by 5 bases and J by 2 bases, with 16 bases between the two germline ends. The germline gives CDR1 MNHEY, CDR2 SMNVEV (reference sequence). CDR3 amino acids: CASSIGADHAYEQYF. The DNA of the CDR3 is TGTGCCAGCAGTATCGGGGCAGACCATGCCTACGAGCAGTACTTC.